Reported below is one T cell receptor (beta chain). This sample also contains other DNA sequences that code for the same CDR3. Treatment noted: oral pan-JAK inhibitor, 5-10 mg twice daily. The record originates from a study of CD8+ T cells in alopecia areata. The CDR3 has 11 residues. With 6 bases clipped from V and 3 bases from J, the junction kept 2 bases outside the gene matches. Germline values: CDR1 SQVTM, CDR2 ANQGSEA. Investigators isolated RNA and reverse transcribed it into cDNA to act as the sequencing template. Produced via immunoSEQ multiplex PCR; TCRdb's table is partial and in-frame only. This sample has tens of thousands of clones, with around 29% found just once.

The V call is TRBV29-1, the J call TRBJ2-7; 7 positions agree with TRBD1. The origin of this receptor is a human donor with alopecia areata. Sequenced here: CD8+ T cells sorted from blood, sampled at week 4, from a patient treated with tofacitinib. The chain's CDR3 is CSVGQNYEQYF. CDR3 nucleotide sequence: TGCAGCGTGGGACAGAACTACGAGCAGTACTTC.